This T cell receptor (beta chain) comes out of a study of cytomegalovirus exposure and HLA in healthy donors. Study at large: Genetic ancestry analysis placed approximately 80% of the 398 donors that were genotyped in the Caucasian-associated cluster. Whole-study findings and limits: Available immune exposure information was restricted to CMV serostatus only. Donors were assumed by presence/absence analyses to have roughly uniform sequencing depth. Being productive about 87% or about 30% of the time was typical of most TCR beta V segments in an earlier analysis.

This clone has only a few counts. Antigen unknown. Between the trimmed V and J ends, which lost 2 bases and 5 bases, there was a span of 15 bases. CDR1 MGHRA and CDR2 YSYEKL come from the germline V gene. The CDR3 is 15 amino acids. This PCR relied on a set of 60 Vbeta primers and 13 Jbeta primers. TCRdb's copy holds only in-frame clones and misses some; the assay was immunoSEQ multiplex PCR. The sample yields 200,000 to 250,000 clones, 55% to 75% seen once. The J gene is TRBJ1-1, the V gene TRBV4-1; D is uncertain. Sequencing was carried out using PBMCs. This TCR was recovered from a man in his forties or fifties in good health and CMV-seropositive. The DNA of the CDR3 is TGCGCCAGCAGCCAACCATACAGCTCGGGGACTGAAGCTTTCTTT. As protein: CASSQPYSSGTEAFF.